This T cell receptor (beta chain) derives from a study of blood T cell repertoires in COVID-19. On the study more broadly: Whether acute or convalescent, the COVID-19 samples came from the United States, Italy and Spain. The cDNA or gDNA used as material had been derived from T cells, B-cell-depleted T cells, or PBMCs.

The CDR3 has 17 residues. With 4 bases removed from V and 0 bases from J, the gap between germline ends came to 14 bases. Germline-derived CDR1 and CDR2 are SGHRS and YFSETQ. Original methodology: Reference gene primer amplification gave nucleated cell count estimates. Here immunoSEQ multiplex PCR was the method, and the copy in TCRdb shows in-frame clones only, minus some. Clone size and the V and J calls come from that table; the DNA yielded D and trimming. The sample carries approximately 260,000 clones, around four fifths recorded once. The V call is TRBV5-1, the J call TRBJ2-6, with a possible D match to TRBD1 (6 bases). The specimen was peripheral blood. The TCR originated in a woman in her forties with active or convalescent COVID-19. CDR3 sequence reads: CASSLRQDNSGANVLTF. The CDR3 coding sequence is TGCGCCAGCAGCCTGCGACAGGACAACTCTGGGGCCAACGTCCTGACTTTC.